Listed below are T cell receptor beta chains from one sample, sequenced in a study of T cell changes during pregnancy in multiple sclerosis. This table comes from immunoSEQ multiplex PCR, and its TCRdb copy is limited to in-frame clones, with some not included. This sample has approximately 52,000 clones, with about nine tenths found just once. Sequenced material: CD4+ T cells from peripheral blood mononuclear cells, taken in the second trimester of pregnancy. Receptors originate from a female donor with multiple sclerosis, enrolled in a pregnancy study. Both conserved end residues are part of each CDR3.

j_call | v_call | cdr3_aa
TRBJ2-1 | TRBV4-3 | CASSQDLRTGGQNEQFF
TRBJ1-2 | TRBV20-1 | CSAGENYGYTF
TRBJ1-6 | TRBV10-2 | CASSRDSNNSPLHF
TRBJ2-3 | TRBV12-5 | CASGPGQGSIDTQYF
TRBJ1-5 | TRBV4-1 | CASSQWARDQPQHF
TRBJ2-3 | TRBV6-4 | CASSDGGNTDTQYF
TRBJ1-3 | TRBV5-1 | CASSLGGTGDGNTIYF
TRBJ1-2 | TRBV6-4 | CASSLRRF
TRBJ2-6 | TRBV5-6 | CASSPSGFWDSGANVLTF
TRBJ1-2 | TRBV28 | CASSVAWGASYGYTF
TRBJ2-3 | TRBV28 | CASTRDGGRSDTQYF
TRBJ1-1 | TRBV2 | CASSESGANTEAFF
TRBJ2-2 | TRBV27 | CASSLDTGRAGELFF
TRBJ1-6 | TRBV5-1 | CASSRGQGGSPLHF
TRBJ1-2 | TRBV30 | CAWRRGQGYGYTF
TRBJ1-2 | TRBV20-1 | CSARTGYGYTF
TRBJ2-5 | TRBV5-1 | CASRDTFQETQYF
TRBJ2-1 | TRBV5-1 | CASSDGTGGPSYNEQFF
TRBJ2-1 | TRBV11-2 | CASSPYTGLLHNEQFF
TRBJ1-5 | TRBV30 | CACSRDRDQPQHF
TRBJ2-7 | TRBV5-1 | CASSFMRGTGGEQYF
TRBJ1-1 | TRBV12-5 | CASGLMAGAVEAFF
TRBJ1-4 | TRBV5-4 | CASSKDRANEKLFF
TRBJ2-3 | TRBV25-1 | CASSETNTDTQYF
TRBJ2-7 | TRBV7-8 | CASSTRTGWEQYF
TRBJ1-5 | TRBV27 | CASSSLGQVNNQPQHF
TRBJ2-5 | TRBV18 | CASSLTAGQETQYF
TRBJ1-2 | TRBV28 | CASSRTGNYGYTF
TRBJ2-7 | TRBV7-2 | CASNLEHSGSYEQYF
TRBJ1-1 | TRBV18 | CASSQTGTGLNTEAFF
TRBJ2-1 | TRBV2 | CASSEALASYEQFF
TRBJ2-3 | TRBV5-1 | CASSSLAGADTQYF
TRBJ1-4 | TRBV28 | CASSIRDRNEKLFF
TRBJ2-3 | TRBV21-1 | CARPRRGRAEVADTQYF
TRBJ2-2 | TRBV29-1 | CSVTRTSGNTGELFF
TRBJ2-2 | TRBV18 | CASSPFSLLGQDNTGELFF
TRBJ2-1 | TRBV7-3 | CASSTSGSYGDEQFF
TRBJ1-3 | TRBV7-2 | CASSLSHGGNTIYF
TRBJ1-3 | TRBV5-1 | CASSLGGSGNTIYF
TRBJ2-3 | TRBV30 | CGGTSGRADTQYF
TRBJ2-1 | TRBV18 | CASSPVAISTGGWNEQFF
TRBJ2-3 | TRBV2 | CASSVLANSDTQYF
TRBJ2-7 | TRBV5-5 | CASSLQTGHLYEQYF
TRBJ2-5 | TRBV5-6 | CASSPTSGRTETQYF
TRBJ1-1 | TRBV6-1 | CATDDRLGLRAFF
TRBJ2-1 | TRBV7-2 | CASSLLRGINNEQFF
TRBJ1-1 | TRBV5-1 | CASSLASAWSTEAFF
TRBJ2-7 | TRBV6-1 | CASSKTGDTYEQYF
TRBJ2-2 | TRBV10-3 | CAIGLANANTGELFF
TRBJ2-7 | TRBV18 | CASSRETGVSNEQYF
TRBJ2-5 | TRBV5-8 | CASSSGQGRWEETQYF
TRBJ1-2 | TRBV6-5 | CASRPFLTGGDGYTF
TRBJ2-7 | TRBV27 | CASSPLAGVFEQYF
TRBJ2-1 | TRBV2 | CASRDGGYNEQFF
TRBJ2-1 | TRBV5-1 | CASSLGSSGNEDEQFF
TRBJ2-2 | TRBV28 | CASRDRNTGELFF
TRBJ2-5 | TRBV2 | CASIPSGGANQETQYF